This TCR beta chain appears in the sequencing data of a study of T cells in Graves' hyperthyroidism and ophthalmopathy. Germline CDR1 DFQATT, CDR2 SNEGSKA (reference sequence). Trimming removed 3 bases from V and 6 bases from J; junction bases left unmatched: 15. This CDR3 is built from 16 residues. From RNA transcripts, TCR beta CDR3 regions were amplified. The study used the HTBI primer set for a first-round RT-PCR of the TCR CDR3. TCRdb analysed the multiplex PCR reads with MiXCR anew, one entry per CDR3 protein. This sample has 400,000 to 500,000 distinct CDR3 sequences, with about an eighth found just once. Not enrolled were patients with uncontrolled infection, other autoimmune disease, pregnancy or lactation. Diagnostic decisions used clinical symptoms, serum thyroxine and TRAb, thyroid ultrasound and orbital computed tomography. 10 ml fresh peripheral blood yielded the PBMCs.

Material for sequencing was blood. The chain employs TRBV20-1 and TRBJ2-7; 9 bases match TRBD1. This clonotype originated in a woman under 30 with Graves' hyperthyroidism. The CDR3 bases are TGCAGTGCTAGGGACCCCCGGGACAGGGAAAGGAGCGAGCAGTACTTC. It encodes CSARDPRDRERSEQYF.